This T cell receptor beta chain comes out of a study of immune characterization of retroperitoneal liposarcoma (dated by TCRdb to about 2019). The germline V gene provides CDR1 MNHNS and CDR2 SASEGT. V and J are truncated by 7 bases and 4 bases respectively, leaving an intervening sequence of 13 bases. The CDR3 numbers 13 residues from cysteine through phenylalanine. The retained sequence is limited to the CDR3, 39 bases, with the frame set at the first base. The table lists this clonotype with a few counts. Its antigen is unknown. Base-call qualities are not available, and no considerably larger clone is one nucleotide away. Preparation of the library involved PCR. TCRdb names NextSeq 500 as the instrument used. TCRdb reprocessing: public reads trimmed at Q25 with fastp, clones called with MiXCR, in-frame beta chains kept. Identical CDR3 protein sequences are pooled into one entry, listed with their most common genes and DNA. The sample profile shows around 10,000 distinct CDR3 sequences; 27% of them were found once. The ten most abundant clones make up around a tenth of the sample.

Input material: tumor tissue. The TCR sequence derives from a female donor with retroperitoneal liposarcoma. The rearranged segments are TRBV6-1 and TRBJ1-2, with no reliable assignment of the D segment. The CDR3: CASIARSGYGYTF. At the DNA level, the sequence is TGTGCCAGCATTGCGCGATCAGGCTATGGCTACACCTTC.